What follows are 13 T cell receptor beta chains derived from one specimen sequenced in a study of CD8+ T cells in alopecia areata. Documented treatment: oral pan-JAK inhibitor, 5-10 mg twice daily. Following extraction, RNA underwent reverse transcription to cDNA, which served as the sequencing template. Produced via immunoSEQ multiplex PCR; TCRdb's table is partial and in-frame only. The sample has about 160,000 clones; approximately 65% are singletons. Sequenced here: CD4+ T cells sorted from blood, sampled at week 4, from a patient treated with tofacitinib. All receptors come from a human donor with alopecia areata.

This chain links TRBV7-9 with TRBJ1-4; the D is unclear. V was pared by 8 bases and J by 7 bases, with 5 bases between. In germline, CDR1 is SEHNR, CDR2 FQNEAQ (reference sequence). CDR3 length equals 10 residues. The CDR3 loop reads CASGGEKLFF. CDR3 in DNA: TGTGCCAGCGGCGGTGAAAAACTGTTTTTT.

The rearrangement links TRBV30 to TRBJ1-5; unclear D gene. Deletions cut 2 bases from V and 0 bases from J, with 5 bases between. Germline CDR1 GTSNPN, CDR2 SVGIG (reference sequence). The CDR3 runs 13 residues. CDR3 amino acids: CAWSKDSNQPQHF. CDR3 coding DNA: TGTGCCTGGAGTAAAGATAGCAATCAGCCCCAGCATTTT.

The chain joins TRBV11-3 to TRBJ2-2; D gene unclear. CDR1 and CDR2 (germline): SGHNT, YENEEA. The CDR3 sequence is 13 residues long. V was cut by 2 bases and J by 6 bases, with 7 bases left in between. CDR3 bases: TGTGCCAGCAGCTTACTCCCTTCCGGGGAGCTGTTTTTT. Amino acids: CASSLLPSGELFF.

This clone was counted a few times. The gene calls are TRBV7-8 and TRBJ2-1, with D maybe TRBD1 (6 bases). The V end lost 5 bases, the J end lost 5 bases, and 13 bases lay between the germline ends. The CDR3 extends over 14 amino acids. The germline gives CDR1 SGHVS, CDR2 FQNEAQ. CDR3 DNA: TGTGCCAGCAGCACAGGGACGATGCACAATGAGCAGTTCTTC. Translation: CASSTGTMHNEQFF.

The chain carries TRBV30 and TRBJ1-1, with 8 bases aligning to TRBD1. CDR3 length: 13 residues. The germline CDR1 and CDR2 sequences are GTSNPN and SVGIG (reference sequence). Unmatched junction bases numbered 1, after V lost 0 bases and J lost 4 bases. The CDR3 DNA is TGTGCCTGGAGTGTAGACAGGGGCACTGAAGCTTTCTTT. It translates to CAWSVDRGTEAFF. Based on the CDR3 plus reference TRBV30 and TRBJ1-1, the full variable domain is SQTIHQWPATLVQPVGSPLSLECTVEGTSNPNLYWYRQAAGRGLQLLFYSVGIGQISSEVPQNLSASRPQDRQFILSSKKLLLSDSGFYLCAWSVDRGTEAFFGQGTRLTVV.

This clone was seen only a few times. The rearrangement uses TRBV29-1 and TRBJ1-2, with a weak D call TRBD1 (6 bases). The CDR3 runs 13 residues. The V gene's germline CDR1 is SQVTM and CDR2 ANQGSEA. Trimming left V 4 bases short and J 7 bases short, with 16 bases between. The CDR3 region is CSVVLVGRGGYTF. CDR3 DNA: TGCAGCGTTGTATTGGTTGGCAGGGGTGGCTACACCTTC.

The CDR3 spells CASSLTYGDPGELFF. The CDR3 nucleotides read TGTGCCAGCAGCTTAACTTATGGGGACCCCGGGGAGCTGTTTTTT. V usage is TRBV11-2 and J usage is TRBJ2-2; TRBD1 or TRBD2 may be the D gene (5 bases each). Germline loops: CDR1 SGHAT, CDR2 FQNNGV. V was shortened by 2 bases and J by 6 bases, with 13 bases between the two germline ends. This CDR3 comprises 15 residues. Complete variable domain (other parts from reference TRBV11-2 and TRBJ2-2): EAGVAQSPRYKIIEKRQSVAFWCNPISGHATLYWYQQILGQGPKLLIQFQNNGVVDDSQLPKDRFSAERLKGVDSTLKIQPAKLEDSAVYLCASSLTYGDPGELFFGEGSRLTVL.

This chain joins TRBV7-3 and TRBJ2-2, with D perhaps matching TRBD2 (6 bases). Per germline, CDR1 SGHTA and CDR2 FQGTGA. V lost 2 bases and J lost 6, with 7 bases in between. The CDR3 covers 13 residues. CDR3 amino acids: CASSLGGAGELFF. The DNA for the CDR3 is TGTGCCAGCAGCTTAGGAGGGGCCGGGGAGCTGTTTTTT.

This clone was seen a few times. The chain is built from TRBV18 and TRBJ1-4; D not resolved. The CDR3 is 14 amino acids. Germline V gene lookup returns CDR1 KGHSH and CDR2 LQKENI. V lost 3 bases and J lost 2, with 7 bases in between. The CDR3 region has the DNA TGTGCCAGCTCACCGGGGAGGACTAATGAAAAACTGTTTTTT. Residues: CASSPGRTNEKLFF.

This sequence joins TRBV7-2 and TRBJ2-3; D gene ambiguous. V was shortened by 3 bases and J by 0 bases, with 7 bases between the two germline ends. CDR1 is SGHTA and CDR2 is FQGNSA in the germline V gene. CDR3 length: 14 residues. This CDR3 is CASSFRRSTDTQYF. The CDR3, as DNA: TGTGCCAGCAGCTTTCGGCGAAGCACAGATACGCAGTATTTT.

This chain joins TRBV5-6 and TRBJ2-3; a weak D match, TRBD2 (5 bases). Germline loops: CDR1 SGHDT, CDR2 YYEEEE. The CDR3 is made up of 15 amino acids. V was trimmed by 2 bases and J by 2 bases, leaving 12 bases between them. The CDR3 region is CASSFPLAPTDTQYF. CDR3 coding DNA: TGTGCCAGCAGCTTCCCGCTAGCCCCCACAGATACGCAGTATTTT. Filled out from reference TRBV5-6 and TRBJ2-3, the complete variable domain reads DAGVTQSPTHLIKTRGQQVTLRCSPKSGHDTVSWYQQALGQGPQFIFQYYEEEERQRGNFPDRFSGHQFPNYSSELNVNALLLGDSALYLCASSFPLAPTDTQYFGPGTRLTVL.

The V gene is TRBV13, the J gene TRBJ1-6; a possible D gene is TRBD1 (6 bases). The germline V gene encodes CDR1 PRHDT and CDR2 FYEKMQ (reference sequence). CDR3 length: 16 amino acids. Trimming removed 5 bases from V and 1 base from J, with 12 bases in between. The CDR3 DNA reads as TGTGCCAGCAGCCACAGGGCGATATCCTATAATTCACCCCTCCACTTT. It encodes CASSHRAISYNSPLHF.

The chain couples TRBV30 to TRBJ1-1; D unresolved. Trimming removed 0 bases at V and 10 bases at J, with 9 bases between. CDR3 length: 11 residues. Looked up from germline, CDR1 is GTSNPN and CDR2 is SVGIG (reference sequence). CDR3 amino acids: CAWSVGATAFF. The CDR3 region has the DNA TGTGCCTGGAGTGTAGGAGCAACAGCTTTCTTT. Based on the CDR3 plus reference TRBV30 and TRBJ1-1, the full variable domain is SQTIHQWPATLVQPVGSPLSLECTVEGTSNPNLYWYRQAAGRGLQLLFYSVGIGQISSEVPQNLSASRPQDRQFILSSKKLLLSDSGFYLCAWSVGATAFFGQGTRLTVV.